This T cell receptor (beta chain) came from a study of T cells after yellow fever vaccination. MiXCR, applied by TCRdb to the 5' RACE reads, yields one record per CDR3 protein. The data hold about 320,000 distinct CDR3 sequences, with 4% to 5.5% observed a single time. This clonotype was detected only a few times. The source is a man younger than 30 who received the YFV17D yellow fever vaccine. The starting material was PBMCs, obtained 15 days after the yellow fever booster vaccination.

The CDR3 DNA reads as TGTGCCAGTAGTATATGGGAGAGGAGCTACACCTTC. Residues: CASSIWERSYTF. V usage is TRBV19 and J usage is TRBJ1-2; no definite D call. The germline gives CDR1 LNHDA, CDR2 SQIVND (reference sequence). The CDR3 contains 12 residues. Trimming left V 2 bases short and J 9 bases short, with 10 bases between.